The entry that follows covers one T cell receptor (beta chain) sequence. The data are from a study of technical replicates of blood from a handful of donors. Sequenced by immunoSEQ multiplex PCR; TCRdb stores in-frame clones only, minus some. The table records tens of thousands of clones, 95% to 98% of them present only once. Sequencing was performed on T cells isolated from PBMCs. The TCR comes from a human donor in good health.

The CDR3 sequence: CSVVLAGGQEFF. The DNA for the CDR3 is TGCAGCGTTGTACTAGCGGGAGGGCAAGAGTTCTTC. V and J are TRBV29-1 and TRBJ2-1; 13 bases map to TRBD2. Germline V gene lookup returns CDR1 SQVTM and CDR2 ANQGSEA. The CDR3 consists of 12 residues. Germline trimming cut 4 bases from V and 14 bases from J; bases unmatched to any gene: 5.